These 17 T cell receptor beta chains came from one sample sequenced in a study of blood T cells in healthy people across ages. A second about 6 to 12 cycle PCR used barcoded and J-beta primers. From the 5' RACE reads, TCRdb called clonotypes with MiXCR, one entry per CDR3 protein. The data contain over 1,200,000 distinct CDR3 sequences, 59% of them singletons. The sample consisted of blood. These TCRs come from a man aged 18 to 29 in good health.

At least ten counts were recorded for this clonotype. This chain joins TRBV20-1 and TRBJ2-3; TRBD2 aligns across 9 bases. This CDR3 has 15 residues. CDR1 and CDR2 (germline): DFQATT, SNEGSKA (reference sequence). Trimming took 5 bases from V and 4 from J; bases not matched to a gene: 10. DNA of the CDR3: TGCAGTGCTGAAGAAGGTAGCGGGGGATCAGATACGCAGTATTTT. Translation: CSAEEGSGGSDTQYF.

The chain is built from TRBV11-2 and TRBJ2-1; tentatively, D is TRBD1 or TRBD2 (5 bases each). Germline lookup yields CDR1 SGHAT and CDR2 FQNNGV. CDR3 length: 16 amino acids. V lost 5 bases, J lost 4 bases, and 18 bases lay in between. The CDR3 here is CASSTSGTRVYNEQFF. Here the CDR3 DNA reads TGTGCCAGCAGCACCTCCGGGACCCGGGTTTACAATGAGCAGTTCTTC.

This clonotype turned up a few times. The chain is built from TRBV5-1 and TRBJ1-2; 7 bases map to TRBD1. J was trimmed by 5 bases and V by 4 bases; bases with no gene match: 5. Germline V gives CDR1 SGHRS, CDR2 YFSETQ. This CDR3 has 13 amino acids. This CDR3 is CASSTGTDYGYTF. The CDR3 DNA sequence: TGCGCCAGCAGCACAGGGACAGATTATGGCTACACCTTC.

This clonotype has only a few counts. The chain carries TRBV6-5 and TRBJ1-1; D remains unclear. Germline CDR1 and CDR2: MNHEY and SVGAGI. V lost 2 bases to trimming and J lost 0 bases, with 4 bases between them. The length of the CDR3 is 13 residues. The CDR3 protein is CASSYLLNTEAFF. The CDR3 DNA reads as TGTGCCAGCAGTTACCTCTTGAACACTGAAGCTTTCTTT.

DNA of the CDR3: TGTGCCAGCAGTCCAAGTCGAGAGACAGTGGCCAACGTCCTGACTTTC. It is translated as CASSPSRETVANVLTF. The gene calls are TRBV28 and TRBJ2-6; D is perhaps TRBD1 (5 bases). The CDR3 consists of 16 residues. Trimming took off 5 bases at V and 6 bases at J, with 17 bases between the two ends. CDR1 is MDHEN, CDR2 SYDVKM, per germline.

The rearrangement uses TRBV14 and TRBJ2-1, with D maybe TRBD2 (5 bases). Trimming took 4 bases from V and 4 from J, leaving 14 bases between them. Germline lookup yields CDR1 SGHDN and CDR2 FVKESK. The CDR3 sequence is 15 residues long. In DNA form, the CDR3 reads TGTGCCAGCAGCCCGTACGCGGGCTCATACAATGAGCAGTTCTTC. Protein: CASSPYAGSYNEQFF.

A few counts support this clonotype. The J gene is TRBJ1-2, the V gene TRBV27, with TRBD1 as a possible D gene (6 bases). Germline lookup yields CDR1 MNHEY and CDR2 SMNVEV (reference sequence). This CDR3 region has 12 residues. With 8 bases removed from V and 8 bases from J, the gap between germline ends came to 15 bases. The CDR3 bases are TGTGCCAGCGGAAGGGGGTACGACGGCTACACCTTC. Amino acid sequence: CASGRGYDGYTF.

The chain combines TRBV7-6 with TRBJ1-4; D not certain. Germline CDR1 is SGHVS and CDR2 is FNYEAQ. Trimming stripped 5 bases from V and 6 bases from J, with 10 bases between. The CDR3 consists of 13 residues. The CDR3 DNA sequence: TGTGCCAGCAGCCCGTCCGGGTATGAAAAACTGTTTTTT. This gives the protein CASSPSGYEKLFF.

V gene TRBV24-1 combines with J gene TRBJ2-4; TRBD1 aligns across 9 bases. The J call may not be correct, given that the DNA end is closer to TRBJ2-5. The CDR3 spans 16 residues. CDR1 is KGHDR, CDR2 SFDVKD, per germline. The CDR3 DNA sequence: TGTGCCACCAGAGGGACAGGGAAGAGGGGCCAAGAGACCCAGTACTTC. It yields the protein CATRGTGKRGQETQYF.

The V gene is TRBV5-1, the J gene TRBJ2-7; D is ambiguous. Trimming removed 3 bases from V and 2 bases from J, with 12 bases in between. Germline lookup yields CDR1 SGHRS and CDR2 YFSETQ. The CDR3 runs 14 residues. This CDR3 is CASSSWTETYEQYF. In DNA, the CDR3 is TGCGCCAGCAGCTCCTGGACCGAAACCTACGAGCAGTACTTC.

The chain links TRBV7-2 to TRBJ2-4; D call uncertain. Gene TRBJ2-5 matches the end of the DNA better, so the J call may be wrong. Germline V gives CDR1 SGHTA, CDR2 FQGNSA. This CDR3 is built from 13 residues. The CDR3 reads CASSSRRQETQYF. The CDR3 coding sequence is TGTGCCAGCAGCTCCAGAAGGCAAGAGACCCAGTACTTC.

The chain combines TRBV12-3 or TRBV12-4 with TRBJ2-4; D is unresolved. V lost 10 bases to trimming and J lost 8 bases, with 15 bases between them. The CDR3 totals 12 residues. The DNA of the CDR3 is TGTGCCACCACCGGTTTAGGAGACATTCAGTACTTC. Protein sequence: CATTGLGDIQYF.

This clonotype was recorded a few times. The chain recombines TRBV28 with TRBJ2-3, with a tentative D call TRBD2 (5 bases). Looked up from germline, CDR1 is MDHEN and CDR2 is SYDVKM. V gave up 10 bases and J gave up 2 bases, with 19 bases separating them. CDR3 length: 15 amino acids. The DNA of the CDR3 is TGTGCCACCCTACCGCCCGGGGTACTCACAGATACGCAGTATTTT. This codes for CATLPPGVLTDTQYF. The entire variable domain, with the rest obtained from reference TRBV28 and TRBJ2-3, is as follows: DVKVTQSSRYLVKRTGEKVFLECVQDMDHENMFWYRQDPGLGLRLIYFSYDVKMKEKGDIPEGYSVSREKKERFSLILESASTNQTSMYLCATLPPGVLTDTQYFGPGTRLTVL.

The chain links TRBV13 to TRBJ2-6; D remains unclear. CDR1 and CDR2 from the germline V gene are PRHDT and FYEKMQ (reference sequence). The CDR3 loop spans 15 amino acids. V was clipped by 5 bases and J by 1 base, with 9 bases between them. For the CDR3, the DNA is TGTGCCAGCAGCCCCGACCGGTCTGGGGCCAACGTCCTGACTTTC. This translates into CASSPDRSGANVLTF. The complete variable domain, with remaining parts taken from reference TRBV13 and TRBJ2-6, reads AAGVIQSPRHLIKEKRETATLKCYPIPRHDTVYWYQQGPGQDPQFLISFYEKMQSDKGSIPDRFSAQQFSDYHSELNMSSLELGDSALYFCASSPDRSGANVLTFGAGSRLTVL.

The chain is built from TRBV7-6 and TRBJ2-3; 7 bases are shared with TRBD2. The CDR3 covers 15 residues. Germline CDR1 and CDR2: SGHVS and FNYEAQ. V shed 5 bases and J 2 bases; nucleotides not matched to a gene: 7. CDR3 protein: CASSPRDYDTDTQYF. The CDR3 DNA is TGTGCCAGCAGCCCCCGGGACTACGACACAGATACGCAGTATTTT.

The rearrangement uses TRBV20-1 and TRBJ2-1; 9 nucleotides agree with TRBD2. Germline CDR1 DFQATT, CDR2 SNEGSKA (reference sequence). The CDR3 is made up of 16 amino acids. V was pared by 6 bases and J by 2 bases, with 11 bases of the junction left unmatched. The CDR3 sequence: CSAIEPGTSTYNEQFF. CDR3 in DNA: TGCAGTGCAATAGAGCCCGGGACTAGCACCTACAATGAGCAGTTCTTC.

The V and J genes are TRBV20-1 and TRBJ2-2, with D possibly TRBD2 on 6 matching bases. This CDR3 has 15 residues. CDR1 is DFQATT, CDR2 SNEGSKA, per germline (reference sequence). The V and J ends lost 2 bases and 0 bases respectively, with 10 bases between them. CDR3 bases: TGCAGTGCTAGACCGGGACTCGCGAACACCGGGGAGCTGTTTTTT. Its protein is CSARPGLANTGELFF.